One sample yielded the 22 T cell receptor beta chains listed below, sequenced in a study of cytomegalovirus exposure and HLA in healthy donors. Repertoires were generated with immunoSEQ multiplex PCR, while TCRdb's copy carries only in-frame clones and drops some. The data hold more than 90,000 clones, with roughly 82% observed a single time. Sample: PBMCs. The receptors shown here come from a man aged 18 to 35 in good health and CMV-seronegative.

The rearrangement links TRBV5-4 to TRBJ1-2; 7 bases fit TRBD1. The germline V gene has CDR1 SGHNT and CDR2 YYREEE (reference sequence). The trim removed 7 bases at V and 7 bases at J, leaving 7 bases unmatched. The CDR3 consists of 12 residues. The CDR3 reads CASSTGVGGYTF. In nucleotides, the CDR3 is TGTGCCAGCTCCACAGGGGTTGGTGGCTACACCTTC.

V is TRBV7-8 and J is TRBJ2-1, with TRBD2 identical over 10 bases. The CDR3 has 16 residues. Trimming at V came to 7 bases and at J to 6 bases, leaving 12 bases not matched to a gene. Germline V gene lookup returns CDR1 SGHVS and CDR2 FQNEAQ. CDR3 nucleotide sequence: TGTGCCAGCAACGTATTAAGCGGGGGGGCTTTCAATGAGCAGTTCTTC. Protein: CASNVLSGGAFNEQFF. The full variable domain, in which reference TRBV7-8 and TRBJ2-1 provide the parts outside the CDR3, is GAGVSQSPRYKVAKRGQDVALRCDPISGHVSLFWYQQALGQGPEFLTYFQNEAQLDKSGLPSDRFFAERPEGSVSTLKIQRTQQEDSAVYLCASNVLSGGAFNEQFFGPGTRLTVL.

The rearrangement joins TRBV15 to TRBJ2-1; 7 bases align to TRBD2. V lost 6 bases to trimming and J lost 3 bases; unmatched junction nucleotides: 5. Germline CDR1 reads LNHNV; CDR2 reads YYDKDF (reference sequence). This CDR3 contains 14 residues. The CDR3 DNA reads TGTGCCACCAGGCGCGGGGGAAACTACAATGAGCAGTTCTTC. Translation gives CATRRGGNYNEQFF.

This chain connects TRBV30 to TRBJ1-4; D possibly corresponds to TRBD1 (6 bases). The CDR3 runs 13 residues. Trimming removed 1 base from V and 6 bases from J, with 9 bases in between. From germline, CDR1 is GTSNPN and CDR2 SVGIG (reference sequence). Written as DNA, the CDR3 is TGTGCCTGGAGTGAAAACAGGGATGAAAAACTGTTTTTT. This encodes CAWSENRDEKLFF.

The CDR3 region is CASSNRGQNYYEQYF. The CDR3 coding sequence is TGTGCCAGCAGCAACCGGGGACAAAATTACTACGAGCAGTACTTC. The chain links TRBV7-8 to TRBJ2-7; possibly TRBD1 for D (6 bases). The CDR3 runs to 15 residues. Looked up from germline, CDR1 is SGHVS and CDR2 is FQNEAQ. The ends were cut back, 5 bases at V and 3 bases at J, with 17 bases in the middle.

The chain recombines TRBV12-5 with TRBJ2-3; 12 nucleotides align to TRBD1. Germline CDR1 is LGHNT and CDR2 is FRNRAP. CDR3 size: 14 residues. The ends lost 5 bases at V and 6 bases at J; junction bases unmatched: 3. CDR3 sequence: CASGAGTGGDTQYF. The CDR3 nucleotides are TGTGCTAGTGGTGCCGGGACAGGGGGCGATACGCAGTATTTT. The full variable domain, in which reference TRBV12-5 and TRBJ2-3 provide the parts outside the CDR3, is DARVTQTPRHKVTEMGQEVTMRCQPILGHNTVFWYRQTMMQGLELLAYFRNRAPLDDSGMPKDRFSAEMPDATLATLKIQPSEPRDSAVYFCASGAGTGGDTQYFGPGTRLTVL.

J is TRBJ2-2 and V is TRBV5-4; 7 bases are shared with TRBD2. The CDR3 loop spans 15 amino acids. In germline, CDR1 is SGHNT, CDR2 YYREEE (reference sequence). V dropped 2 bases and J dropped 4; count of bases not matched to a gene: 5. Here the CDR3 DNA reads TGTGCCAGCAGCTTATCGGGGGGTACCACCGGGGAGCTGTTTTTT. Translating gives CASSLSGGTTGELFF. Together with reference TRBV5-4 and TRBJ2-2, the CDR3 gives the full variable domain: ETGVTQSPTHLIKTRGQQVTLRCSSQSGHNTVSWYQQALGQGPQFIFQYYREEENGRGNFPPRFSGLQFPNYSSELNVNALELDDSALYLCASSLSGGTTGELFFGEGSRLTVL.

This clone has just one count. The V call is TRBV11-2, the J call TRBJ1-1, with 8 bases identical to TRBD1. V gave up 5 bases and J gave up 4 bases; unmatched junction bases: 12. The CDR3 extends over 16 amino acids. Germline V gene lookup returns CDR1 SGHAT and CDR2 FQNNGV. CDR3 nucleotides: TGTGCCAGCAGCCCTTCCGGACAGGGTTTGGGCACTGAAGCTTTCTTT. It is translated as CASSPSGQGLGTEAFF.

The CDR3 protein is CASSPGDRAGSGNTIYF. As DNA, the CDR3 is TGTGCCAGCAGCCCCGGGGACAGGGCAGGCTCTGGAAACACCATATATTTT. The chain couples TRBV11-2 to TRBJ1-3; 9 nucleotides agree with TRBD1. The CDR3 loop spans 17 amino acids. The junction had 8 bases not matched to a gene; V was cut back by 5 bases and J by 0 bases. Germline CDR1 SGHAT, CDR2 FQNNGV.

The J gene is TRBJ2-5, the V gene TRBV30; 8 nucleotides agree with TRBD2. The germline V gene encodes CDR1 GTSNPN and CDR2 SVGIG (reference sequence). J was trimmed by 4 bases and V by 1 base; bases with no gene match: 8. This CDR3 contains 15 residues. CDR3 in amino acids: CAWSEGSGVGETQYF. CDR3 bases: TGTGCCTGGAGTGAGGGTAGCGGGGTGGGAGAGACCCAGTACTTC.

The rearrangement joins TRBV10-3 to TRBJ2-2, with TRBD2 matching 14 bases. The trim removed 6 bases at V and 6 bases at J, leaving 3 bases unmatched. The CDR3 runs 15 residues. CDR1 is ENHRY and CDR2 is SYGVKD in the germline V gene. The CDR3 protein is CAIRGLAGDSGELFF. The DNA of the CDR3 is TGTGCCATCAGGGGACTAGCGGGAGATTCCGGGGAGCTGTTTTTT.

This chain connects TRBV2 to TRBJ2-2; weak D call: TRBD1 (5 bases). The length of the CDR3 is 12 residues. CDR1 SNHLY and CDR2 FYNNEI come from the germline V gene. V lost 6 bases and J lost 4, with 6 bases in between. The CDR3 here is CASRGRTGELFF. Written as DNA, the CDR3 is TGTGCCAGCAGGGGGCGCACCGGGGAGCTGTTTTTT.

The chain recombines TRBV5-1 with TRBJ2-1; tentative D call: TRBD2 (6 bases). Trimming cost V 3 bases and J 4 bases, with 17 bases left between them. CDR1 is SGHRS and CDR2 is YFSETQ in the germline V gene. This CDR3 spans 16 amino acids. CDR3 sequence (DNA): TGCGCCAGCAGCTCTGTTGAAACGGGAGCTTACAATGAGCAGTTCTTC. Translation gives CASSSVETGAYNEQFF.

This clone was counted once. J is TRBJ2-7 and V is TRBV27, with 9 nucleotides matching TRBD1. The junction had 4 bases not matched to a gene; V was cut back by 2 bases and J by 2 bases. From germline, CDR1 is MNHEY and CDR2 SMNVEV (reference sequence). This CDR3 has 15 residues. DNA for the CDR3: TGTGCCAGCAGTTTAGGGACAGGGCGGACCTACGAGCAGTACTTC. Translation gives CASSLGTGRTYEQYF.

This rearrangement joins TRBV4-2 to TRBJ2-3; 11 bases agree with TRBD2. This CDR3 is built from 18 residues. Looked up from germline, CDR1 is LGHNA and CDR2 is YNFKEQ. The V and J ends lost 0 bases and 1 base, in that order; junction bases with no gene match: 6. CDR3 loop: CASSQEELAGVGTDTQYF. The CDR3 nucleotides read TGTGCCAGCAGCCAAGAGGAACTAGCGGGAGTGGGCACAGATACGCAGTATTTT.

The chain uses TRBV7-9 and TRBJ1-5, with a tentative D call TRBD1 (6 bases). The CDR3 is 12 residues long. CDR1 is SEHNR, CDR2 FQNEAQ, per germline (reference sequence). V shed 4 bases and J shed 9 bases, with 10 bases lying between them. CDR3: CASSYEQGPQHF. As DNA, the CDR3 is TGTGCCAGCAGCTACGAACAGGGGCCCCAGCATTTT.

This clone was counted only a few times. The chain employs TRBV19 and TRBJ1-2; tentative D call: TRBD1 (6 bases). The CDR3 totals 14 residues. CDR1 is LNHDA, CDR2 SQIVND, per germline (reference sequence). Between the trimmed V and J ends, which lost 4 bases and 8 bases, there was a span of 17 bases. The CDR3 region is CASSTTGTRPGYTF. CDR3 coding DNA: TGTGCCAGTAGTACCACAGGGACCCGGCCGGGCTACACCTTC.

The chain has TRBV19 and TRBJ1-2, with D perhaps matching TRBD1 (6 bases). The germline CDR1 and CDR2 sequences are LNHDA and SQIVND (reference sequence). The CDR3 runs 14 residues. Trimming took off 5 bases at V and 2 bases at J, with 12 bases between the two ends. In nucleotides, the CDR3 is TGTGCCAGTAGTCCGGACAGATCCAACTATGGCTACACCTTC. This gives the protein CASSPDRSNYGYTF.

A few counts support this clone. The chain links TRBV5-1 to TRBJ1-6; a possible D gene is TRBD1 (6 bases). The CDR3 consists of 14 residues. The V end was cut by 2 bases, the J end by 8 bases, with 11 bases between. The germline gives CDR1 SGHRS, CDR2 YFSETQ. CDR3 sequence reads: CASSFRDTDSPLHF. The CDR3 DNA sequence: TGCGCCAGCAGCTTCCGGGACACCGATTCACCCCTCCACTTT.

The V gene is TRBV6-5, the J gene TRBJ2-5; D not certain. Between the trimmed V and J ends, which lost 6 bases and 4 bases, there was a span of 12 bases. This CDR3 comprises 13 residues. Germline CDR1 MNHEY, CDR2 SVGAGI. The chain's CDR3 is CASSSPTGETQYF. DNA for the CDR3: TGTGCCAGCAGCAGCCCGACGGGAGAGACCCAGTACTTC.

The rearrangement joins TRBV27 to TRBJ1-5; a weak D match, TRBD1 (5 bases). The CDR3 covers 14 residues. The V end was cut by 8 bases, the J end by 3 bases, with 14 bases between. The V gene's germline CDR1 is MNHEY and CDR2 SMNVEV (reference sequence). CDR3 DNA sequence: TGTGCCAGCCACACCGGGGGGGTCAATCAGCCCCAGCATTTT. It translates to CASHTGGVNQPQHF.

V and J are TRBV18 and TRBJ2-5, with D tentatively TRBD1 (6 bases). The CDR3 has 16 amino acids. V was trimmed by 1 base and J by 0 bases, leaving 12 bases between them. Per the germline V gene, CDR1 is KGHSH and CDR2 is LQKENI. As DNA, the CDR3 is TGTGCCAGCTCACCACAGACAGGAGGTTACCAAGAGACCCAGTACTTC. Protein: CASSPQTGGYQETQYF.